Listed below are T cell receptor beta chains from one sample, sequenced in a study of blood T cell repertoires in COVID-19. Repertoires were generated with immunoSEQ multiplex PCR, while TCRdb's copy carries only in-frame clones and drops some. The data show about 19,000 clones, 75% to 90% seen once. Sequencing used peripheral blood. These receptors came from a human donor in a cohort sampled during active COVID-19. Each CDR3 is given with its conserved first and last residue. A D gene is named only where the DNA matches it firmly. The size field is filled for only some rows; it gives once, few, many or a size class.

D gene	clone size	J gene	V gene	CDR3 DNA	CDR3 protein
TRBD2	-	TRBJ2-1	TRBV2	TGTGCCGGACCGAAGACTAGCGGGACCTTCAATGAGCAGTTCTTC	CAGPKTSGTFNEQFF
TRBD1	once	TRBJ1-2	TRBV6-5	TGTGCCAGCAGTTACCCAGGGGGCGCCGGGGGCTACACCTTC	CASSYPGGAGGYTF
-	-	TRBJ1-4	TRBV10-3	TGTGCCATCAGTGCGGGGGGCGGTGAAAAACTGTTTTTT	CAISAGGGEKLFF
TRBD2	-	TRBJ2-7	TRBV5-4	TGTGCCAGCAGCTTAGGCAATAGCGGGAATGAGTACTTC	CASSLGNSGNEYF
-	-	TRBJ1-1	TRBV2	TGTGCCAGCAGTGAAGGCTCCCGGGGAAGGACTGAAGCTTTCTTT	CASSEGSRGRTEAFF
-	-	TRBJ1-5	TRBV19	TGTGCCAGTAGTATAGTTACGGGATCCAATCAGCCCCAGCATTTT	CASSIVTGSNQPQHF
-	-	TRBJ1-1	TRBV5-1	TGCGCCAGCAGCTTGGCAGGGGCGCGCACTGAAGCTTTCTTT	CASSLAGARTEAFF
TRBD2	-	TRBJ2-1	TRBV11-3	TGTGCCAGCAGCTTAGGTCGGAGCGGGAGGGCCGTCAATGAGCAGTTCTTC	CASSLGRSGRAVNEQFF
-	-	TRBJ2-3	TRBV6-6	TGTGCCAGCAGTTACTCTCCGGGTTCAGATACGCAGTATTTT	CASSYSPGSDTQYF
-	-	TRBJ1-1	TRBV15	TGTGCCACCAGCAGCTCCTGGGGGGGAAGGACTGAAGCTTTCTTT	CATSSSWGGRTEAFF
-	few	TRBJ2-2	TRBV5-6	TGTGCCAGCAGCTTGGCCGGTAGCGGTACCGGGGAGCTGTTTTTT	CASSLAGSGTGELFF
-	-	TRBJ1-5	TRBV27	TGTGCCAGCAGTTTGTTAGGAGGGAATCAGCCCCAGCATTTT	CASSLLGGNQPQHF
TRBD1	-	TRBJ2-2	TRBV5-1	TGCGCCAGCAGCTTAGCGAATCCGACAGGGAGAGTCGGGGAGCTGTTTTTT	CASSLANPTGRVGELFF
TRBD1	few	TRBJ1-2	TRBV6-2/TRBV6-3	TGTGCCAGCAGTTACGACAGGGGGGACTATGGCTACACCTTC	CASSYDRGDYGYTF
-	-	TRBJ1-2	TRBV28	TGTGCCAGCAGTTTCGCAGGTTGGGGCTACACCTTC	CASSFAGWGYTF
TRBD2	-	TRBJ2-1	TRBV11-2	TGTGCCAGCAGCTTAACCGCACTAGCGGGTTTACGGAATGAGCAGTTCTTC	CASSLTALAGLRNEQFF
TRBD1	-	TRBJ2-7	TRBV7-9	TGTGCCAGCAGCACCCGACAGGGAAGCGAGCAGTACTTC	CASSTRQGSEQYF
-	-	TRBJ2-1	TRBV3-1/TRBV3-2	TGTGCCAGCAGCCAAGGAAGAGCGGGTGGCTCCTACAATGAGCAGTTCTTC	CASSQGRAGGSYNEQFF
-	-	TRBJ1-1	TRBV5-4	TGTGCCAGCAGGGGGGACACGAACACTGAAGCTTTCTTT	CASRGDTNTEAFF
TRBD1	-	TRBJ2-6	TRBV19	TGTGCCAGTAGCGACAGGGTGGTTAGCTCTGGGGCCAACGTCCTGACTTTC	CASSDRVVSSGANVLTF
-	-	TRBJ2-7	TRBV5-1	TGCGCCAGCAGCTCCCCCCCCGGCCGGGACTGGGCCTCCTACGAGCAGTACTTC	CASSSPPGRDWASYEQYF
TRBD2	once	TRBJ2-1	TRBV5-1	TGCGCCAGCAGCTTGAGAGGGACTAGCGGGCAAAATGAGCAGTTCTTC	CASSLRGTSGQNEQFF
TRBD2	-	TRBJ2-1	TRBV14	TGTGCCAGCAGCCAAGCACTAGCGGGACTAGTCCATGAGCAGTTCTTC	CASSQALAGLVHEQFF
-	-	TRBJ2-5	TRBV24-1	TGTGCCACCAGTGATTCAGGGTCGGCAGAGACCCAGTACTTC	CATSDSGSAETQYF
TRBD2	-	TRBJ2-5	TRBV27	TGTGCCAGCATTTACATCTTCACAGGCGGGGGTCCACAAGAGACCCAGTACTTC	CASIYIFTGGGPQETQYF